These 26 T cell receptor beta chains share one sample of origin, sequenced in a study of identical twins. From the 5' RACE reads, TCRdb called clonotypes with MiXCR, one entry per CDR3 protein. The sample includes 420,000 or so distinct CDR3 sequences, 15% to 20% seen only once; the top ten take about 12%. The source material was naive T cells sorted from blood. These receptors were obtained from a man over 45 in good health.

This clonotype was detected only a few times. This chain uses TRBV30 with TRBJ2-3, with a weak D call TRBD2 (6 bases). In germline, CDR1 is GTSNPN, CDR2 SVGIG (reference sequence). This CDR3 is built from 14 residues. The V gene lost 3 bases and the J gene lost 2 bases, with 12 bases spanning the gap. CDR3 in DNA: TGTGCCTGGAGCGGACTACGATTCACAGATACGCAGTATTTT. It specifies CAWSGLRFTDTQYF.

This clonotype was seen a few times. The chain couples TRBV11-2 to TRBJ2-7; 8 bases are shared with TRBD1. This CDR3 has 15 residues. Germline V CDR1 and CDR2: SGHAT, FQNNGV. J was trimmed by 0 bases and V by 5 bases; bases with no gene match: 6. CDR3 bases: TGTGCCAGCAGCACGACAGGGGCAGCCTCCTACGAGCAGTACTTC. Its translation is CASSTTGAASYEQYF.

CDR3 loop: CSVGTSGGYRTDTQYF. CDR3 coding DNA: TGCAGTGTGGGGACTAGCGGGGGATACCGCACAGATACGCAGTATTTT. V is TRBV20-1 and J is TRBJ2-3, with 14 bases fitting TRBD2. The CDR3 is 16 residues long. The V gene's germline CDR1 is DFQATT and CDR2 SNEGSKA (reference sequence). V was pared by 7 bases and J by 1 base, with 7 bases of the junction left unmatched.

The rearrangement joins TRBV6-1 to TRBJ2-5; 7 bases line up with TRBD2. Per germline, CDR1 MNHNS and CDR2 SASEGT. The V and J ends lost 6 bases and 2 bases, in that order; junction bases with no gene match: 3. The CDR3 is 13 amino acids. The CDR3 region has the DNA TGTGCCAGCAGACGGGGGGAGCAAGAGACCCAGTACTTC. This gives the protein CASRRGEQETQYF.

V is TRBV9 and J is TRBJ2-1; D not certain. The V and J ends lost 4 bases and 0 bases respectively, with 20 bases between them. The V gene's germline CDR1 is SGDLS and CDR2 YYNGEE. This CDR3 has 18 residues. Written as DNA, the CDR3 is TGTGCCAGCAGCACAAACCCAACTGCTTTGAGCTCCTACAATGAGCAGTTCTTC. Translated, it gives CASSTNPTALSSYNEQFF.

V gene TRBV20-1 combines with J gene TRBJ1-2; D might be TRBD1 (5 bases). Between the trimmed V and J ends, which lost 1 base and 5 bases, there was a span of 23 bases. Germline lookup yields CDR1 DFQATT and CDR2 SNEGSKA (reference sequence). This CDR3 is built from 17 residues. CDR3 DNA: TGCAGTGCTAGAGGGGTCGACAGCGATCTGCGCCTTTATGGCTACACCTTC. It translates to CSARGVDSDLRLYGYTF.

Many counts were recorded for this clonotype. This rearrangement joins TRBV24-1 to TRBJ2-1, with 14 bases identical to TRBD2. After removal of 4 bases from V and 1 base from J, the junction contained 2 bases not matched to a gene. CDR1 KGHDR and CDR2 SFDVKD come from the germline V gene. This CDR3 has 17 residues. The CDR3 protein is CATSEGTSGSSYNEQFF. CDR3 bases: TGTGCCACCAGTGAGGGGACTAGCGGGAGTTCCTACAATGAGCAGTTCTTC.

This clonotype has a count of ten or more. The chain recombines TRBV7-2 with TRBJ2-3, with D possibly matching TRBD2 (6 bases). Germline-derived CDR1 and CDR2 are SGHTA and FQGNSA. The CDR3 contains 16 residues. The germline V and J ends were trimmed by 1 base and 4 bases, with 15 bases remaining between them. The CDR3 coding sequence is TGTGCCAGCAGCTTAGTGGCGGGACTGGGGGCAGATACGCAGTATTTT. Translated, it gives CASSLVAGLGADTQYF. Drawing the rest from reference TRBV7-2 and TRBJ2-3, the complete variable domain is GAGVSQSPSNKVTEKGKDVELRCDPISGHTALYWYRQSLGQGLEFLIYFQGNSAPDKSGLPSDRFSAERTGGSVSTLTIQRTQQEDSAVYLCASSLVAGLGADTQYFGPGTRLTVL.

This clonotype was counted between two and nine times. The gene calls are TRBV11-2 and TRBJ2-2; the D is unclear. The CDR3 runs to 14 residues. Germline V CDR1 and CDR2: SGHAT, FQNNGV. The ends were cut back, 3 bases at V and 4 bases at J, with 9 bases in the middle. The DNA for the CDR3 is TGTGCCAGCAGCTTTGAGCGATTCACCGGGGAGCTGTTTTTT. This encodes CASSFERFTGELFF.

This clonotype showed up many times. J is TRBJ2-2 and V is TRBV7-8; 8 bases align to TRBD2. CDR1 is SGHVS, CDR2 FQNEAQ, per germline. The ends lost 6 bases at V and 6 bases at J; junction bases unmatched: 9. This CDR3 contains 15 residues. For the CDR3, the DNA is TGTGCCAGCAGTTTGAGCGGGAGCACTTCCGGGGAGCTGTTTTTT. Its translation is CASSLSGSTSGELFF.

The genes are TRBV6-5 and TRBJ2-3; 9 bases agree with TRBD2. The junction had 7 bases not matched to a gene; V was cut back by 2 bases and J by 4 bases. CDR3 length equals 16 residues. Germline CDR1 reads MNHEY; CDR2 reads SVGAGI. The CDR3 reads CASSYEAGGGADTQYF. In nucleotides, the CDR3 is TGTGCCAGCAGTTACGAGGCGGGAGGGGGGGCAGATACGCAGTATTTT.

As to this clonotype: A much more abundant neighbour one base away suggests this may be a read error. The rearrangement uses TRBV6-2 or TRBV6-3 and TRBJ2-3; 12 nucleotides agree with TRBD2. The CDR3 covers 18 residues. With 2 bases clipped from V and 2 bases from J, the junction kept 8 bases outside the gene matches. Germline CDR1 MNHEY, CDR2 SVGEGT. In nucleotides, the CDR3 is TGTGCCAGCAGTTACAGGACTAGCGGGGCCTTCTTCACAGATACGCAGTATTTT. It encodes CASSYRTSGAFFTDTQYF.

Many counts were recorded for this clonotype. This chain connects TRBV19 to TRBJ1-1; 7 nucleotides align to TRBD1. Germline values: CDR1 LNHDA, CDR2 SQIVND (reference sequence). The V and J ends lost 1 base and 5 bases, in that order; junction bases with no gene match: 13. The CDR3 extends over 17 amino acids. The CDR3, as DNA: TGTGCCAGTAGTATAGCTCGGACAGGCCGGCCCCCAACTGAAGCTTTCTTT. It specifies CASSIARTGRPPTEAFF.

CDR3 bases: TGCAGTGCCACACTAGCGGGAGCGAACAATGAGCAGTTCTTC. Its protein product is CSATLAGANNEQFF. The rearrangement links TRBV20-1 to TRBJ2-1; 11 nucleotides line up with TRBD2. V dropped 6 bases and J dropped 5; count of bases not matched to a gene: 6. This CDR3 region has 14 residues. Germline lookup yields CDR1 DFQATT and CDR2 SNEGSKA (reference sequence).

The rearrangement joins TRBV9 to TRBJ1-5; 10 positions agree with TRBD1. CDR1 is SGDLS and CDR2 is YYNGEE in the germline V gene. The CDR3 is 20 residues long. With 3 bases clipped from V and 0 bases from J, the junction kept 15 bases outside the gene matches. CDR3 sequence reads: CASSASRWDRGSNSNQPQHF. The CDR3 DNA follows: TGTGCCAGCAGCGCCAGCAGGTGGGACAGGGGCTCCAATAGCAATCAGCCCCAGCATTTT.

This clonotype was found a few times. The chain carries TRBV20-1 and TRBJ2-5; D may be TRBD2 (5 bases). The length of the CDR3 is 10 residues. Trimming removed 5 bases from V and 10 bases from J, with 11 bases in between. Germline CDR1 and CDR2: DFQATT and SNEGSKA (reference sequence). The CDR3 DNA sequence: TGCAGTGCTCTAGACGGGGACCAGTACTTC. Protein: CSALDGDQYF.

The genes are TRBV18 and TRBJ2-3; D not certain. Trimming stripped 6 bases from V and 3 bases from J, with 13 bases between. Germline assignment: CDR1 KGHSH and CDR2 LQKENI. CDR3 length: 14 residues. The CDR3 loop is CASSVGQVTDTQYF. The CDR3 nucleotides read TGTGCCAGCTCGGTGGGTCAGGTAACAGATACGCAGTATTTT.

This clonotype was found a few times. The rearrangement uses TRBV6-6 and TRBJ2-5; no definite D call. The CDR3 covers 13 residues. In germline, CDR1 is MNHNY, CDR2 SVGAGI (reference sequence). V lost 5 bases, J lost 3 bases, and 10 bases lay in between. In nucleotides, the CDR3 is TGTGCCAGCAGTCTTGACCCTGAAGAGACCCAGTACTTC. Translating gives CASSLDPEETQYF.

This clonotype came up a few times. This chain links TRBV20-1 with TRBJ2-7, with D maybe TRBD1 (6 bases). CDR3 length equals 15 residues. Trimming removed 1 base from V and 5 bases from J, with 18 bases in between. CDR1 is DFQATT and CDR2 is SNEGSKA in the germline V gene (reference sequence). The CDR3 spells CSARALSQGFNEQYF. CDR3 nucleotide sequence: TGCAGTGCTAGAGCACTGAGTCAGGGGTTCAACGAGCAGTACTTC.

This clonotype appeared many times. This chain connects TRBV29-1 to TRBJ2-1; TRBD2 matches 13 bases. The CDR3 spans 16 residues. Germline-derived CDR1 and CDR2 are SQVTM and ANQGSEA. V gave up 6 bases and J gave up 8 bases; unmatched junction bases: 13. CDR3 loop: CSVHRLLAGGPHEQFF. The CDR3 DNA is TGCAGCGTACACCGCTTACTAGCGGGAGGGCCCCATGAGCAGTTCTTC.

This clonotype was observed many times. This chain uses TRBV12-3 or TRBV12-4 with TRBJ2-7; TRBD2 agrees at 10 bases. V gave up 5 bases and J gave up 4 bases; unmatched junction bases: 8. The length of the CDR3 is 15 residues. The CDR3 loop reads CASSPPGLAMYEQYF. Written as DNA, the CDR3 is TGTGCCAGCAGTCCCCCGGGACTAGCGATGTACGAGCAGTACTTC.

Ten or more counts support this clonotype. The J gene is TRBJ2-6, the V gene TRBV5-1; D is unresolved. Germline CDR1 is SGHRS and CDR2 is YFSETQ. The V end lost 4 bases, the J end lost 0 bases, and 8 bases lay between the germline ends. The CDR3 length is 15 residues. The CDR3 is CASSEVSSGANVLTF. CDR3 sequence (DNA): TGCGCCAGCAGCGAGGTGAGCTCTGGGGCCAACGTCCTGACTTTC.

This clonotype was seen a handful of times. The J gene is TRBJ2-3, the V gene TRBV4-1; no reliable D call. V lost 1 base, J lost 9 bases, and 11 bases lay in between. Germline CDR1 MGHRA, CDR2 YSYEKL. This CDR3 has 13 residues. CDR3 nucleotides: TGCGCCAGCAGCCAAGGGCCCGTCGAAACGCAGTATTTT. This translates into CASSQGPVETQYF.

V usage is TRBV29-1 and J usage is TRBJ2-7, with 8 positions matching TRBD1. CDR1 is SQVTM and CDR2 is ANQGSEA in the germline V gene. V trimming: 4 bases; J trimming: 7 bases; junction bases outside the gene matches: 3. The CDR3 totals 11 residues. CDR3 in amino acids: CSVAGQVEQYF. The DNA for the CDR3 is TGCAGCGTTGCGGGACAGGTAGAGCAGTACTTC.

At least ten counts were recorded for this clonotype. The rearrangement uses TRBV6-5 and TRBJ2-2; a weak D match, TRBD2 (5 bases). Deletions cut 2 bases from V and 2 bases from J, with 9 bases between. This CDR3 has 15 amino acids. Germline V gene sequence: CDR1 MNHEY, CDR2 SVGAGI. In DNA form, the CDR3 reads TGTGCCAGCAGTTACGGCGGGCCTAACACCGGGGAGCTGTTTTTT. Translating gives CASSYGGPNTGELFF.

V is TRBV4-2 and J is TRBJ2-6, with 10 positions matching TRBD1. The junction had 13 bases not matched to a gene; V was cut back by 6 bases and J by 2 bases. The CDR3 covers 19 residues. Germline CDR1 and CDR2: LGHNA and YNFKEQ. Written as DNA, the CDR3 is TGTGCCAGCAGACCTTCTCCGACAGGGGGCATCCCTGGGGCCAACGTCCTGACTTTC. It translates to CASRPSPTGGIPGANVLTF.